The T cell receptor beta chain under discussion was sequenced for a study of blood T cell repertoires in COVID-19. Study details: T cells, B-cell-depleted T cells, or PBMCs supplied cDNA or gDNA.

On this clone itself: Different DNA sequences within this sample yield the same CDR3.

The CDR3 loop spans 13 amino acids. CDR1 SGHRS and CDR2 YFSETQ come from the germline V gene. V was clipped by 0 bases and J by 5 bases; unmatched bases: 1. The data were produced by immunoSEQ multiplex PCR, yet TCRdb's version contains in-frame clones alone and is incomplete. The sample carries fewer than 60,000 clones, around 87% recorded once. This sequence originates from a human donor with acute or convalescent COVID-19. The donor label of this sample is uncertain. The sequenced sample was peripheral blood. The V and J genes are TRBV5-1 and TRBJ2-5; 7 bases match TRBD2. This chain's CDR3 is CASSLAGRETQYF. The CDR3 bases are TGCGCCAGCAGCTTGGCCGGGAGGGAGACCCAGTACTTC.